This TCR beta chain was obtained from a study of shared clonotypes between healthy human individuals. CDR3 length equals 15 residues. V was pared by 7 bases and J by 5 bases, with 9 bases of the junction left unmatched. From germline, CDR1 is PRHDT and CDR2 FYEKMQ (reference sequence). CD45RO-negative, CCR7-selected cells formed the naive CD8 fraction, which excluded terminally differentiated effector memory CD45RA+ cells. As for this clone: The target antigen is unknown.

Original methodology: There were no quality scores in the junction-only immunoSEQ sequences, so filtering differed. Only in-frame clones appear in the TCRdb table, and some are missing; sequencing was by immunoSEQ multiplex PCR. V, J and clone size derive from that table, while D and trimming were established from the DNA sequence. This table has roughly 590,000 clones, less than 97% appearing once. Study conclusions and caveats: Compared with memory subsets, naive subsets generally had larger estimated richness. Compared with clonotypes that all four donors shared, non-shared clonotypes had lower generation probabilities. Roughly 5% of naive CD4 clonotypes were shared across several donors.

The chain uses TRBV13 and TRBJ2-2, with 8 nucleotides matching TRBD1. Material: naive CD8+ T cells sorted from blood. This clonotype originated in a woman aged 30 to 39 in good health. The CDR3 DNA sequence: TGTGCCAGCATGGGCCAGGGGGCAAGGACCGGGGAGCTGTTTTTT. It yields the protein CASMGQGARTGELFF.